This T cell receptor beta chain was identified in a study of graft-versus-host responses after intestinal transplantation. On the study more broadly: All recipients got anti-thymocyte globulin induction, then tacrolimus and steroids for roughly three years.

CDR3 length equals 15 residues. The germline V gene has CDR1 MNHEY and CDR2 SMNVEV (reference sequence). The germline V and J ends were trimmed by 6 bases and 0 bases, with 13 bases remaining between them. As for this clone: The antigen is unknown.

Clones were read by immunoSEQ multiplex PCR, and TCRdb kept only the in-frame ones, dropping some. The sample shows about 99,000 clones, 93% of them seen only once. This receptor was taken from a human donor who received an intestinal transplant. This sample comprised unstimulated CD8+ T cells sorted from spleen or lymph node cells, obtained before intestinal transplant. The chain uses TRBV27 and TRBJ2-3, with no clear D. CDR3 protein: CASSPKLPSTDTQYF. In DNA, the CDR3 is TGTGCCAGCAGCCCTAAACTGCCTAGCACAGATACGCAGTATTTT.